This T cell receptor beta chain was sequenced for a study of T cells in Graves' hyperthyroidism and ophthalmopathy. There are 15 residues in the CDR3. The V segment lost 5 bases and the J segment 5 bases; nucleotides outside the gene matches: 6. The germline gives CDR1 SGHAT, CDR2 FQDESV (reference sequence). This clonotype came up many times. Its target is not known. The study's findings and limits: Blood also showed most of the thyroid clonotypes that were expanded above 0.001.

There were TCR beta CDR3 regions amplified from RNA transcripts. A set of HTBI primers served as the primers for a first-round RT-PCR of the TCR CDR3. TCRdb re-derived calls from the multiplex PCR reads in MiXCR, one entry per CDR3 protein. The sample holds more than 350,000 distinct CDR3 sequences, roughly 15% seen once. The V and J genes are TRBV11-1 and TRBJ2-1, with TRBD2 identical over 10 bases. Sequencing used blood. The source of this sequence is a woman in her sixties with Graves' ophthalmopathy. The CDR3: CASSAPSGGHNEQFF. For the CDR3, the DNA is TGTGCCAGCAGCGCTCCTAGCGGGGGACACAATGAGCAGTTCTTC. Supplemented by reference TRBV11-1 and TRBJ2-1, the full variable domain reads EAEVAQSPRYKITEKSQAVAFWCDPISGHATLYWYRQILGQGPELLVQFQDESVVDDSQLPKDRFSAERLKGVDSTLKIQPAELGDSAMYLCASSAPSGGHNEQFFGPGTRLTVL.